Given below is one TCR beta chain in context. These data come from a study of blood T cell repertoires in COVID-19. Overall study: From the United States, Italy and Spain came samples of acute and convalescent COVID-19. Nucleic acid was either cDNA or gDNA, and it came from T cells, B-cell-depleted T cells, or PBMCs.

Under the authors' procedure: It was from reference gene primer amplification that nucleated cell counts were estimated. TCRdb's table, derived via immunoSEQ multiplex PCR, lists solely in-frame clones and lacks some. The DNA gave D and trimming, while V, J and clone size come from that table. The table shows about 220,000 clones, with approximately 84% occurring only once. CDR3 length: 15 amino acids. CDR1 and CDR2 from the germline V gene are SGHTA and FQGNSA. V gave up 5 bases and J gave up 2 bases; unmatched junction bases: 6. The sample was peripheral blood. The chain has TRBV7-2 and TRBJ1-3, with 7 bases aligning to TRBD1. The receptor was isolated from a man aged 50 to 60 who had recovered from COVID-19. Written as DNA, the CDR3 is TGTGCCAGCAGCCCGACAGGGTTACCTGGAAACACCATATATTTT. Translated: CASSPTGLPGNTIYF.